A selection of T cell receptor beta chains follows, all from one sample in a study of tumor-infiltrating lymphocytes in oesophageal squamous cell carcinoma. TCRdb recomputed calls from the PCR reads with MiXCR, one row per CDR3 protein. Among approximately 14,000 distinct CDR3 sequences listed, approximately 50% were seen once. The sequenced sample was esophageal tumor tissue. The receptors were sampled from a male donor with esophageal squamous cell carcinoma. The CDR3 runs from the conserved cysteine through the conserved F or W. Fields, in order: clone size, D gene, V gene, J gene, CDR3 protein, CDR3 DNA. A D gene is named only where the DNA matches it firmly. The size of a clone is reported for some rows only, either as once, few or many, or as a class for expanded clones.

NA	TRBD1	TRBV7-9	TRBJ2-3	CASSLARGRLTDTQYF	TGTGCCAGCAGCTTAGCAAGGGGGCGGCTCACAGATACGCAGTATTTT
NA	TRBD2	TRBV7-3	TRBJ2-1	CASSPIAGPYNEQFF	TGTGCCAGCAGCCCGATAGCGGGACCCTACAATGAGCAGTTCTTC
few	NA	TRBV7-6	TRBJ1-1	CASSSHALNTEAFF	TGTGCCAGCAGCTCTCATGCCCTGAACACTGAAGCTTTCTTT
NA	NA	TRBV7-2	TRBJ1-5	CASSLRALNPPSSNQPQHF	TGTGCCAGCAGCTTACGCGCCCTGAATCCCCCAAGTAGCAATCAGCCCCAGCATTTT
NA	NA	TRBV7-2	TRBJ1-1	CASSGLVVDAEAFF	TGTGCCAGCAGCGGCCTTGTCGTCGACGCTGAAGCTTTCTTT
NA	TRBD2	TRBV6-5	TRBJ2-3	CASSARTSGTSTDTQYF	TGTGCCAGCAGTGCAAGGACTAGCGGCACCAGCACAGATACGCAGTATTTT
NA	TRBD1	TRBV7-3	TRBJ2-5	CASSAQGRGETQYF	TGTGCCAGCAGTGCACAGGGGAGAGGGGAGACCCAGTACTTC
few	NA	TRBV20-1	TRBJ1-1	CSAAGQLNTEAFF	TGCAGTGCTGCAGGACAATTGAACACTGAAGCTTTCTTT
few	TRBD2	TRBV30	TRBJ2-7	CAWAGAGEQYF	TGTGCCTGGGCGGGAGCGGGGGAGCAGTACTTC
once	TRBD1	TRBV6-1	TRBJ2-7	CASRRGQSSYEQYF	TGTGCCAGCAGAAGGGGACAGAGCTCCTACGAGCAGTACTTC
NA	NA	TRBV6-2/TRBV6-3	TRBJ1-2	CASSDLYGYTF	TGTGCCAGCAGTGACCTCTATGGCTACACCTTC
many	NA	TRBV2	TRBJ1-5	CASSGSVSNQPQHF	TGTGCCAGCAGTGGGTCAGTTAGCAATCAGCCCCAGCATTTT
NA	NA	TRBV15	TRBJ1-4	CATSRDPTEGKLFF	TGTGCCACCAGCAGAGATCCGACAGAGGGAAAACTGTTTTTT
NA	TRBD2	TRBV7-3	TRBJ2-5	CASSRLAGGGTQYF	TGTGCCAGCAGCCGACTAGCGGGAGGGGGGACCCAGTACTTC
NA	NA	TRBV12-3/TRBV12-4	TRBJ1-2	CASSLGRNRVNYGYTF	TGTGCCAGCAGTCTGGGAAGGAACAGGGTAAACTATGGCTACACCTTC
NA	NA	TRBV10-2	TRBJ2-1	CASSMQGGEQFF	TGCGCCAGCAGTATGCAAGGGGGTGAGCAGTTCTTC
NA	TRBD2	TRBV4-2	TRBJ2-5	CASSHGLAGGRKETQYF	TGTGCCAGCAGCCATGGACTAGCGGGAGGTCGGAAAGAGACCCAGTACTTC
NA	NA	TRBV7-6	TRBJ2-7	CASSPSEGYEQYF	TGTGCCAGCAGCCCCTCTGAGGGCTACGAGCAGTACTTC
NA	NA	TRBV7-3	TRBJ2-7	CASSPTGFGEQYF	TGTGCCAGCAGCCCAACAGGGTTTGGCGAGCAGTACTTC
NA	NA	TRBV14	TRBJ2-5	CASSQDWGKLETQYF	TGTGCCAGCAGCCAAGATTGGGGTAAATTGGAGACCCAGTACTTC
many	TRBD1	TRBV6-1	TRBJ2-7	CASSRYIGTGPYEQYF	TGTGCCAGCAGTCGCTATATCGGGACAGGGCCCTACGAGCAGTACTTC